Detailed here is one T cell receptor (beta chain). Profiling relied on immunoSEQ multiplex PCR, and the TCRdb table lists in-frame clones only, not all of them. The sample records about 320,000 clones, around 90% being singletons. This entry belongs to a study of blood T cell repertoires in COVID-19. Study in general: Acute-phase and convalescent COVID-19 samples originated in the United States, Italy and Spain. Nucleic acid was either cDNA or gDNA, and it came from T cells, B-cell-depleted T cells, or PBMCs.

The CDR3 is 15 residues long. After removal of 6 bases from V and 0 bases from J, the junction contained 6 bases not matched to a gene. Germline assignment: CDR1 SQVTM and CDR2 ANQGSEA. Among Cohort 3 donors, those recovered had two negative PCRs, clearance, or symptom resolution. The sequence was obtained from a woman aged 18-35 years who had recovered from COVID-19. V usage is TRBV29-1 and J usage is TRBJ2-1; 9 bases map to TRBD2. What was sequenced was PBMCs or T cells enriched from blood (not recorded which). CDR3 amino acids: CSVEQRGDSYNEQFF. CDR3 nucleotide sequence: TGCAGCGTGGAACAGCGGGGGGACTCCTACAATGAGCAGTTCTTC.